This TCR beta chain came from a study of blood T cell repertoires in COVID-19. Per the germline V gene, CDR1 is SGHTA and CDR2 is FQGNSA. The CDR3 covers 18 residues. V lost 1 base, J lost 4 bases, and 16 bases stayed unmatched. Only in-frame clones appear in the TCRdb table, and some are missing; sequencing was by immunoSEQ multiplex PCR. The profile covers under 250,000 clones, with 80% to 90% appearing a single time and 3% to 3.5% taken by the ten largest. This chain links TRBV7-2 with TRBJ2-7; 7 bases map to TRBD1. Material for sequencing was PBMCs or T cells enriched from blood (not recorded which). The TCR originated in a woman aged 40 to 50 who had been exposed to COVID-19. The CDR3 sequence is CASSLVFSTGAYFYEQYF. For the CDR3, the DNA is TGTGCCAGCAGCTTAGTTTTCTCCACAGGGGCTTATTTTTACGAGCAGTACTTC.